These 26 T cell receptor beta chains originate from one sample sequenced in a study of T-cell reconstitution after alpha-beta-depleted transplantation in children. Preparation of the TCRbeta library was carried out with unique molecular identifiers. One entry per CDR3 protein results from TCRdb running MiXCR on the PCR reads. Of about 190,000 distinct CDR3 sequences listed, around 10% were seen once; the top ten hold 13%. The sequencing here drew on PBMCs, taken before TCRalphabeta/CD19-depleted stem cell transplant. Source of these receptors: a boy aged 2 to 9 with acute myeloid leukemia, due to receive a stem cell transplant.

In its sample, this clonotype was seen many times. The rearrangement links TRBV10-3 to TRBJ1-5; unclear D gene. The V end was cut by 10 bases, the J end by 5 bases, with 18 bases between. This CDR3 comprises 14 residues. Germline V gene data show CDR1 as ENHRY and CDR2 as SYGVKD. CDR3 amino acids: CATEPSTRHQPQHF. The CDR3 coding sequence is TGTGCCACCGAACCTTCCACCAGGCATCAGCCCCAGCATTTT.

This clonotype occurred many times. This sequence joins TRBV28 and TRBJ2-7; D perhaps matches TRBD2 (5 bases). CDR3 length equals 14 residues. Germline lookup yields CDR1 MDHEN and CDR2 SYDVKM. V was clipped by 5 bases and J by 5 bases, with 16 bases between them. The DNA for the CDR3 is TGTGCCAGCAGTAGAATGGTCAGCGGTCACGAGCAGTACTTC. This gives the protein CASSRMVSGHEQYF.

This clonotype was observed at least ten times. The rearrangement links TRBV20-1 to TRBJ1-1; D gene uncertain. Per the germline V gene, CDR1 is DFQATT and CDR2 is SNEGSKA (reference sequence). Between the trimmed V and J ends, which lost 6 bases and 2 bases, there was a span of 13 bases. The CDR3 is made up of 13 amino acids. This chain's CDR3 is CSANNDGNTEAFF. The CDR3 nucleotides read TGCAGTGCAAATAACGACGGTAACACTGAAGCTTTCTTT.

This clonotype was seen ten or more times. The rearrangement joins TRBV5-1 to TRBJ2-5; 9 positions agree with TRBD1. With V trimmed by 3 bases and J by 5 bases, 2 bases remained unmatched. CDR1 and CDR2 from the germline V gene are SGHRS and YFSETQ. There are 13 residues in the CDR3. The CDR3 here is CASSSGQGETQYF. DNA for the CDR3: TGCGCCAGCAGCTCAGGACAGGGGGAGACCCAGTACTTC.

This clonotype was detected ten times or more. This chain connects TRBV10-3 to TRBJ1-1; D gene ambiguous. The germline V and J ends were trimmed by 0 bases and 1 base, with 3 bases remaining between them. The CDR3 runs to 13 residues. Germline V gives CDR1 ENHRY, CDR2 SYGVKD. CDR3 DNA sequence: TGTGCCATCAGTGAGTCAGGGAACACTGAAGCTTTCTTT. This gives the protein CAISESGNTEAFF.

Many counts were recorded for this clonotype. The chain joins TRBV7-2 to TRBJ2-3; the match to TRBD1 covers 7 bases. Germline trimming cut 3 bases from V and 8 bases from J; bases unmatched to any gene: 8. CDR3 length: 14 residues. CDR1 is SGHTA, CDR2 FQGNSA, per germline. CDR3 amino acids: CASSFRSDRATQYF. For the CDR3, the DNA is TGTGCCAGCAGCTTTCGCTCCGACAGGGCTACGCAGTATTTT.

The V and J genes are TRBV19 and TRBJ2-7; 7 nucleotides align to TRBD1. With V trimmed by 5 bases and J by 3 bases, 10 bases remained unmatched. This CDR3 has 15 amino acids. Germline assignment: CDR1 LNHDA and CDR2 SQIVND (reference sequence). CDR3 DNA sequence: TGTGCCAGTAGTCCGTTTCTTGGACAGGTCTACGAGCAGTACTTC. This encodes CASSPFLGQVYEQYF.

This clonotype was observed at least ten times. The chain combines TRBV28 with TRBJ1-6; no reliable D call. V dropped 5 bases and J dropped 10 bases, with 18 bases sitting between them. This CDR3 is 15 amino acids long. Germline V gene data show CDR1 as MDHEN and CDR2 as SYDVKM. CDR3 amino acids: CASSPYPDGRSPLHF. The CDR3 DNA is TGTGCCAGCAGTCCATACCCGGACGGGAGGTCACCCCTCCACTTT.

Ten or more counts support this clonotype. The rearrangement joins TRBV5-1 to TRBJ2-1; D gene uncertain. The CDR3 consists of 14 residues. V dropped 0 bases and J dropped 0 bases, with 4 bases sitting between them. Germline values: CDR1 SGHRS, CDR2 YFSETQ. The CDR3 sequence is CASSLGLSYNEQFF. The CDR3 nucleotides read TGCGCCAGCAGCTTGGGACTCTCCTACAATGAGCAGTTCTTC.

Ten or more counts support this clonotype. The gene calls are TRBV6-5 and TRBJ2-3, with TRBD2 matching over 13 bases. The germline CDR1 and CDR2 sequences are MNHEY and SVGAGI. CDR3 size: 17 residues. The J segment lost 5 bases and the V segment lost 0 bases, leaving 5 bases of the junction unmatched. In DNA, the CDR3 is TGTGCCAGCAGTTACTCCCGGACTAGCGGGGGATTAGATACGCAGTATTTT. This gives the protein CASSYSRTSGGLDTQYF.

This clonotype was seen repeatedly, ten times or more. Written as DNA, the CDR3 is TGTGCCAGCAGTTTTTCCTCTCAAGGAATGGAGACCCAGTACTTC. As protein: CASSFSSQGMETQYF. This chain joins TRBV28 and TRBJ2-5; D is ambiguous. Germline V CDR1 and CDR2: MDHEN, SYDVKM. V dropped 3 bases and J dropped 5 bases, with 16 bases sitting between them. The CDR3 sequence is 15 residues long. The full variable domain, rest sourced from reference TRBV28 and TRBJ2-5, is DVKVTQSSRYLVKRTGEKVFLECVQDMDHENMFWYRQDPGLGLRLIYFSYDVKMKEKGDIPEGYSVSREKKERFSLILESASTNQTSMYLCASSFSSQGMETQYFGPGTRLLVL.

This clonotype was counted ten times or more. V usage is TRBV14 and J usage is TRBJ1-1; weak D call: TRBD1 (5 bases). Trimming took off 9 bases at V and 3 bases at J, with 17 bases between the two ends. Germline V CDR1 and CDR2: SGHDN, FVKESK. The CDR3 spans 14 residues. The CDR3 reads CASAIQGLDTEAFF. The CDR3 nucleotides are TGTGCCAGTGCCATTCAGGGCTTAGACACTGAAGCTTTCTTT.

This sequence joins TRBV11-2 and TRBJ2-1, with TRBD2 matching over 10 bases. This CDR3 is built from 15 residues. Trimming at V came to 4 bases and at J to 4 bases, leaving 4 bases not matched to a gene. Germline CDR1 is SGHAT and CDR2 is FQNNGV. Here the CDR3 reads CASSSGLAEYNEQFF. The DNA for the CDR3 is TGTGCCAGCAGCTCCGGACTAGCGGAATACAATGAGCAGTTCTTC.

At least ten counts were recorded for this clonotype. This chain connects TRBV7-8 to TRBJ2-5; TRBD2 agrees at 7 bases. J lost 5 bases, V lost 5 bases, and 11 bases had no gene match. CDR3 length: 15 amino acids. Germline CDR1 is SGHVS and CDR2 is FQNEAQ. CDR3 protein: CASSPRGLAGETQYF. The DNA of the CDR3 is TGTGCCAGCAGCCCGCGGGGCTTAGCGGGTGAGACCCAGTACTTC. The complete variable domain, with remaining parts taken from reference TRBV7-8 and TRBJ2-5, reads GAGVSQSPRYKVAKRGQDVALRCDPISGHVSLFWYQQALGQGPEFLTYFQNEAQLDKSGLPSDRFFAERPEGSVSTLKIQRTQQEDSAVYLCASSPRGLAGETQYFGPGTRLLVL.

Regarding this clonotype: This may come from a read error, since a much larger clone is one base off. The CDR3 end shows no conserved phenylalanine or tryptophan, and so a read error is likely. The chain uses TRBV5-1 and TRBJ1-2; 8 nucleotides match TRBD1. With 4 bases clipped from V and 2 bases from J, the junction kept 13 bases outside the gene matches. The CDR3 loop spans 17 amino acids. Germline lookup yields CDR1 SGHRS and CDR2 YFSETQ. CDR3 protein: CASSVGTGALANYGYTS. The CDR3 coding sequence is TGCGCCAGCAGCGTCGGGACAGGAGCCCTGGCGAACTATGGCTACACCTCC.

This clonotype was observed at least ten times. V and J are TRBV28 and TRBJ1-4; D is ambiguous. The CDR3 sequence is 14 residues long. The V end was cut by 7 bases, the J end by 8 bases, with 17 bases between. Per the germline V gene, CDR1 is MDHEN and CDR2 is SYDVKM. CDR3 residues: CASTRLTGNEKLFF. The CDR3 DNA reads as TGTGCCAGCACCCGTCTGACTGGAAACGAAAAACTGTTTTTT.

This clonotype was recorded many times. The rearrangement links TRBV5-1 to TRBJ2-4; no clear D gene. Trimming took off 4 bases at V and 1 base at J, with 12 bases between the two ends. The CDR3 length is 15 residues. In germline, CDR1 is SGHRS, CDR2 YFSETQ. In DNA form, the CDR3 reads TGCGCCAGCAGCCAAGTTGCGACTGCCAAAAACATTCAGTACTTC. It specifies CASSQVATAKNIQYF. The variable domain in full, with the rest retrieved from reference TRBV5-1 and TRBJ2-4, is KAGVTQTPRYLIKTRGQQVTLSCSPISGHRSVSWYQQTPGQGLQFLFEYFSETQRNKGNFPGRFSGRQFSNSRSEMNVSTLELGDSALYLCASSQVATAKNIQYFGAGTRLSVL.

The CDR3 here is CASSNRANQPQHF. CDR3 coding DNA: TGTGCCAGCAGTAACAGGGCTAATCAGCCCCAGCATTTT. The rearrangement links TRBV12-3 or TRBV12-4 to TRBJ1-5, with a possible D match to TRBD1 (6 bases). This CDR3 is 13 amino acids long. V dropped 5 bases and J dropped 4 bases, with 9 bases sitting between them.

This clonotype came up many times. The J gene is TRBJ2-3, the V gene TRBV7-2; possibly TRBD2 for D (7 bases). This CDR3 has 16 residues. Germline CDR1 SGHTA, CDR2 FQGNSA. V lost 5 bases and J 4 bases, leaving 19 bases between the germline ends. The CDR3 DNA reads as TGTGCCAGCAGCCTCCTAGGGGGGGCCGGCGCAGATACGCAGTATTTT. Amino acid sequence: CASSLLGGAGADTQYF.

With regard to this clonotype: This may be a read error: a much more frequent sequence differs by one nucleotide. V is TRBV3-1 and J is TRBJ1-2, with 9 positions matching TRBD1. The CDR3 covers 18 residues. V was pared by 7 bases and J by 0 bases, with 15 bases of the junction left unmatched. Per germline, CDR1 LGHDT and CDR2 YNNKEL (reference sequence). The CDR3 here is CASTMDRGLKLANYGYTF. The CDR3 DNA follows: TGTGCCAGCACCATGGACAGGGGCCTGAAGTTAGCTAACTATGGCTACACCTTC.

This clonotype was observed many times. This rearrangement joins TRBV20-1 to TRBJ1-2, with D possibly being TRBD1 (5 bases). CDR1 and CDR2 from the germline V gene are DFQATT and SNEGSKA (reference sequence). With 1 base removed from V and 0 bases from J, the gap between germline ends came to 15 bases. The CDR3 is 16 residues long. The CDR3: CSARGEEGPSNYGYTF. The CDR3 DNA reads as TGCAGTGCTAGAGGGGAGGAGGGGCCCTCTAACTATGGCTACACCTTC.

The table lists this clonotype with many counts. A much larger clonotype is one base distant, so this may be a read error. This chain links TRBV20-1 with TRBJ1-1; D gene ambiguous. V gave up 8 bases and J gave up 6 bases, with 13 bases separating them. In germline, CDR1 is DFQATT, CDR2 SNEGSKA (reference sequence). The CDR3 totals 11 residues. The CDR3: CSPMSGAEAFF. In DNA, the CDR3 is TGCAGTCCTATGTCTGGAGCTGAAGCTTTCTTT.

The chain is built from TRBV18 and TRBJ2-3; TRBD1 aligns across 10 bases. Germline V gene sequence: CDR1 KGHSH, CDR2 LQKENI. The CDR3 extends over 16 amino acids. Trimming took 6 bases from V and 3 from J; bases not matched to a gene: 9. CDR3 in DNA: TGTGCCAGCTCCCCGCCGGGACAGGGGATGACAGATACGCAGTATTTT. Its translation is CASSPPGQGMTDTQYF.

This clonotype was counted many times. This rearrangement joins TRBV3-1 to TRBJ1-6; possible D gene TRBD1, 5 bases. Trimming took off 3 bases at V and 7 bases at J, with 10 bases between the two ends. CDR3 size: 14 residues. Germline V gene sequence: CDR1 LGHDT, CDR2 YNNKEL (reference sequence). The CDR3 DNA reads TGTGCCAGCAGCCACCGGGACCGCAATTCACCCCTCCACTTT. This translates into CASSHRDRNSPLHF.

In this sample, this clonotype turned up many times. V usage is TRBV5-5 and J usage is TRBJ1-2; D gene unclear. Trimming shortened V by 3 bases and J by 0 bases, and 12 bases separated the two germline ends. Per germline, CDR1 SGHKS and CDR2 YYEKEE (reference sequence). The CDR3 sequence is 15 residues long. CDR3 in DNA: TGTGCCAGCAGCTCCCTAGACACCTCTAACTATGGCTACACCTTC. This encodes CASSSLDTSNYGYTF.

This clonotype was counted at least ten times. The chain has TRBV3-1 and TRBJ2-1, with a tentative D call TRBD1 (5 bases). The CDR3 is 12 amino acids. Germline CDR1 and CDR2: LGHDT and YNNKEL (reference sequence). Trimming removed 4 bases at V and 6 bases at J, with 7 bases between. The CDR3 reads CASSPGLNEQFF. The DNA of the CDR3 is TGTGCCAGCAGCCCAGGGCTCAATGAGCAGTTCTTC.